The sequence of this TCR beta chain was determined in a study of early T cells in non-severe SARS-CoV-2 infection. Unique molecular identifiers tagged individual cDNA molecules. A single record per CDR3 protein comes from TCRdb applying MiXCR to the 5' RACE reads. This sample yields about 84,000 distinct CDR3 sequences, of which about 12% are seen a single time; over 2.5% belongs to the top ten. The germline CDR1 and CDR2 sequences are SGHVS and FNYEAQ. The J segment lost 2 bases and the V segment lost 0 bases, leaving 3 bases of the junction unmatched. The CDR3 runs to 15 residues. This clonotype was seen at least ten times.

The J gene is TRBJ2-7, the V gene TRBV7-6; 8 bases map to TRBD1. The clonotype was recovered from an adult who was a healthcare worker with PCR-confirmed SARS-CoV-2 infection or an uninfected control (not recorded which). Input material: whole blood. The CDR3: CASSLADRATYEQYF. CDR3 bases: TGTGCCAGCAGCTTAGCGGACAGGGCTACCTACGAGCAGTACTTC.